This T cell receptor beta chain is from a study of T cell changes during pregnancy in multiple sclerosis. The repertoire was sequenced with immunoSEQ multiplex PCR; TCRdb's copy has only in-frame clones and lacks some. The sample has roughly 100,000 clones, approximately 91% seen once; the top ten hold approximately 3.5%. The sequence derives from a female donor with multiple sclerosis, enrolled in a pregnancy study. The specimen was peripheral blood, collected after pregnancy.

The CDR3 DNA is TGTGCCAGCAGCGTAGGCAGGGGAGTGGCTGAAGCTTTCTTT. Encoded protein: CASSVGRGVAEAFF. V gene TRBV9 combines with J gene TRBJ1-1; perhaps TRBD1 as D (6 bases). From germline, CDR1 is SGDLS and CDR2 YYNGEE. V lost 0 bases to trimming and J lost 6 bases, with 12 bases between them. CDR3 length: 14 residues. Full variable domain (outside the CDR3, taken from reference TRBV9 and TRBJ1-1): DSGVTQTPKHLITATGQRVTLRCSPRSGDLSVYWYQQSLDQGLQFLIQYYNGEERAKGNILERFSAQQFPDLHSELNLSSLELGDSALYFCASSVGRGVAEAFFGQGTRLTVV.